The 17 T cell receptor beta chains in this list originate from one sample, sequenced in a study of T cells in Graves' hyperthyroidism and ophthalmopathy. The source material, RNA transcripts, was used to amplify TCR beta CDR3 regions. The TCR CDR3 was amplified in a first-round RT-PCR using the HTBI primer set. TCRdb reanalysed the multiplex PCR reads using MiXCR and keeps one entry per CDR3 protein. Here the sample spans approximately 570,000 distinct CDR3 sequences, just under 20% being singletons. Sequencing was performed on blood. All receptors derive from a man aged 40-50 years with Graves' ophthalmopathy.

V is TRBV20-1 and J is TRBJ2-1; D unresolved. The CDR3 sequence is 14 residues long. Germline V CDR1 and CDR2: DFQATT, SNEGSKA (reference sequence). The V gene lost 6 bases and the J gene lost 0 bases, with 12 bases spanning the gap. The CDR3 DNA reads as TGCAGTGCCCCTACAGAGTTCTCCTACAATGAGCAGTTCTTC. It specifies CSAPTEFSYNEQFF.

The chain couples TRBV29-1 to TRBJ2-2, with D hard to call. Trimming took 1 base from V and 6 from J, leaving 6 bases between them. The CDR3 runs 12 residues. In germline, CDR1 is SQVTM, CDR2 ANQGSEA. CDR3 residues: CSVEVRPGELFF. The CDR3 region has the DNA TGCAGCGTTGAAGTCCGGCCCGGGGAGCTGTTTTTT.

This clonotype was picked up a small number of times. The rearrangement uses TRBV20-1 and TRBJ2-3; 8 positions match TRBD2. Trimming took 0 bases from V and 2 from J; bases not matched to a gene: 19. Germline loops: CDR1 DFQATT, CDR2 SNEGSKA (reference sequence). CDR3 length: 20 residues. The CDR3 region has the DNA TGCAGTGCTAGAGACCCTTATGGGTCTTTTTGGCGGGGGGACACAGATACGCAGTATTTT. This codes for CSARDPYGSFWRGDTDTQYF.

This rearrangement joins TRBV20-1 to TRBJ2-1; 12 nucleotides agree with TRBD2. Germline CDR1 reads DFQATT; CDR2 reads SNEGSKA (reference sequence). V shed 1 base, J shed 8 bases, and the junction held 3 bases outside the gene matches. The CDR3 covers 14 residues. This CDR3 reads CSARGLAGVDEQFF. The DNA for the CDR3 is TGCAGTGCTAGAGGACTAGCGGGAGTTGATGAGCAGTTCTTC.

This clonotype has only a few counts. CDR3 region: CASSFQTGPYNEQFF. Written as DNA, the CDR3 is TGTGCCAGCAGCTTCCAAACAGGGCCCTACAATGAGCAGTTCTTC. V gene TRBV7-8 combines with J gene TRBJ2-1, with D possibly TRBD1 on 6 matching bases. The V gene lost 3 bases and the J gene lost 2 bases, with 11 bases spanning the gap. This CDR3 contains 15 residues. The germline V gene encodes CDR1 SGHVS and CDR2 FQNEAQ.

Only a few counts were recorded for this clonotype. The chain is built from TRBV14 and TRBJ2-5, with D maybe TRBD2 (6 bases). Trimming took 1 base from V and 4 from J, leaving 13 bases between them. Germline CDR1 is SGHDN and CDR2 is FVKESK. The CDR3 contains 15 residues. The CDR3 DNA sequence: TGTGCCAGCAGCCAAGGACTAGGGACGCGAGAGACCCAGTACTTC. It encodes CASSQGLGTRETQYF.

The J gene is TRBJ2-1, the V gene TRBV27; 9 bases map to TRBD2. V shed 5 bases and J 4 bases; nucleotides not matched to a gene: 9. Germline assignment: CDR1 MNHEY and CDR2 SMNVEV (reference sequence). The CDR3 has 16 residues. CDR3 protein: CASSPFGAGGYNEQFF. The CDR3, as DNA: TGTGCCAGCAGTCCTTTCGGGGCGGGAGGGTACAATGAGCAGTTCTTC.

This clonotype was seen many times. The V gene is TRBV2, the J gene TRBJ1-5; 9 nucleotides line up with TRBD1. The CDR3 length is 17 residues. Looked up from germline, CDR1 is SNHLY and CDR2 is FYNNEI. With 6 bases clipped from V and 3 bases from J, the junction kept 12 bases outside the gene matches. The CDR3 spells CASRDGTGFRYNQPQHF. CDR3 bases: TGTGCCAGCAGGGACGGGACAGGGTTTCGTTACAATCAGCCCCAGCATTTT.

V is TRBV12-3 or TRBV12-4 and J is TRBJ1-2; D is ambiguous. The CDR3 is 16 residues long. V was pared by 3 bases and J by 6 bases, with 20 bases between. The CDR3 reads CASSLEGRRGKDGYTF. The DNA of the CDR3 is TGTGCCAGCAGTTTGGAGGGCAGACGAGGGAAGGATGGCTACACCTTC.

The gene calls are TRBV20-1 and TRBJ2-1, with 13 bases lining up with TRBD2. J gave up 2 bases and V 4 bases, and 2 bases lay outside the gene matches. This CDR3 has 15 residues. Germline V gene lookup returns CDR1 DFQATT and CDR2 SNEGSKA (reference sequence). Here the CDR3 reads CSAKGLAGPYNEQFF. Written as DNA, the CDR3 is TGCAGTGCTAAGGGACTAGCGGGACCCTACAATGAGCAGTTCTTC.

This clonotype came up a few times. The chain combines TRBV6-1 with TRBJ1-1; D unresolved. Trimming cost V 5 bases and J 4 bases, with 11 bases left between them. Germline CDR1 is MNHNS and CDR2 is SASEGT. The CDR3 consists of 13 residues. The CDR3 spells CASSLREATEAFF. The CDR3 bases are TGTGCCAGCAGTTTAAGAGAAGCCACTGAAGCTTTCTTT.

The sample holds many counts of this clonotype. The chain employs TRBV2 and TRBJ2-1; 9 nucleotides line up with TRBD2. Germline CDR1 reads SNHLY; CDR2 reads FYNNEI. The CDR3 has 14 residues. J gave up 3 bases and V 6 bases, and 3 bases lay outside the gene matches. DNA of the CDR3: TGTGCCAGCAGCCTAGCGGGGTACTACAATGAGCAGTTCTTC. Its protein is CASSLAGYYNEQFF.

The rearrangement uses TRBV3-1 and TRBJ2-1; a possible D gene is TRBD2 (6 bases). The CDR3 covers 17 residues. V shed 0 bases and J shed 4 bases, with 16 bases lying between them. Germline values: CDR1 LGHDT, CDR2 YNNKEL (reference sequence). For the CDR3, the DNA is TGTGCCAGCAGCCAAGATCTTGGGGGGTCAAGGTACAATGAGCAGTTCTTC. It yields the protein CASSQDLGGSRYNEQFF.

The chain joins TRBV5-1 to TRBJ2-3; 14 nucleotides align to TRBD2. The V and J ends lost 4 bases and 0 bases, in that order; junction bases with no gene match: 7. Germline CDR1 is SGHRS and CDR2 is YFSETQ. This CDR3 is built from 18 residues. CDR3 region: CASSLTSGGAPSTDTQYF. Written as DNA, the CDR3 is TGCGCCAGCAGCCTGACTAGCGGGGGGGCTCCAAGCACAGATACGCAGTATTTT.

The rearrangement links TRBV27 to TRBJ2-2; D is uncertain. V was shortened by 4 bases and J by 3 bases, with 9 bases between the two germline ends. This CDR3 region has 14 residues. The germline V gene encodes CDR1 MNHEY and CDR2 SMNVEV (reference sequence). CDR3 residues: CASSSGPYTGELFF. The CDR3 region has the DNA TGTGCCAGCAGTTCGGGCCCTTACACCGGGGAGCTGTTTTTT.

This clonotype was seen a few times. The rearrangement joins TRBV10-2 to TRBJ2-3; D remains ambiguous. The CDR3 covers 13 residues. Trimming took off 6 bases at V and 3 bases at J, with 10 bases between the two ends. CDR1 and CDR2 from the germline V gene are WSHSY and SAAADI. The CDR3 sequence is CASRGLGTDTQYF. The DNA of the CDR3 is TGCGCCAGCAGGGGTTTAGGTACAGATACGCAGTATTTT.

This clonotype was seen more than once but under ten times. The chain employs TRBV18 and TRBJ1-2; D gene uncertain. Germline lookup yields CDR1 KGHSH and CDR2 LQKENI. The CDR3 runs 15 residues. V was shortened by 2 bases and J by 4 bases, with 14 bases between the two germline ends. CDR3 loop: CASSPAAEPTYGYTF. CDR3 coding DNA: TGTGCCAGCTCACCAGCGGCAGAGCCGACCTATGGCTACACCTTC. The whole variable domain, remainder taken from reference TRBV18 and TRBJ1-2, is NAGVMQNPRHLVRRRGQEARLRCSPMKGHSHVYWYRQLPEEGLKFMVYLQKENIIDESGMPKERFSAEFPKEGPSILRIQQVVRGDSAAYFCASSPAAEPTYGYTFGSGTRLTVV.